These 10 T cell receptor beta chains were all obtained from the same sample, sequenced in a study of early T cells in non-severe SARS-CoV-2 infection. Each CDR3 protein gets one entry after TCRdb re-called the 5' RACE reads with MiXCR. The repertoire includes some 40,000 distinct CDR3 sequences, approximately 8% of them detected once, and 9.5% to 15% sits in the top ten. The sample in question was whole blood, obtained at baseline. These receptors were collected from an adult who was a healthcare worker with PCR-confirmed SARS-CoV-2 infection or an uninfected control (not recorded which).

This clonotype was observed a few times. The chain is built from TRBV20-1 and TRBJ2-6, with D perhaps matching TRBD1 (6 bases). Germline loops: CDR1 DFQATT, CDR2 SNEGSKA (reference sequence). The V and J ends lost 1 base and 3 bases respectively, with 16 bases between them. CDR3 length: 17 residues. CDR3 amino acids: CSARGGATGYGANVLTF. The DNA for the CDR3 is TGCAGTGCTAGAGGAGGGGCCACAGGGTATGGGGCCAACGTCCTGACTTTC.

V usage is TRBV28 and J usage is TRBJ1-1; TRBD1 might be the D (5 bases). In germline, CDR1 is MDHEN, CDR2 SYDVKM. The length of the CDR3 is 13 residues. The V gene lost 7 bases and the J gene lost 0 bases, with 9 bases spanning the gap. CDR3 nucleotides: TGTGCCAGCATTCAGGGTCTGAACACTGAAGCTTTCTTT. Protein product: CASIQGLNTEAFF.

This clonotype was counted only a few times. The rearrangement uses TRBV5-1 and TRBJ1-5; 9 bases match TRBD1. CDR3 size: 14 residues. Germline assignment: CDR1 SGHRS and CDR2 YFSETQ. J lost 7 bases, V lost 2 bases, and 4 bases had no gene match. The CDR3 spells CASSLQGAGQPQHF. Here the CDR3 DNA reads TGCGCCAGCAGCTTACAGGGGGCCGGGCAGCCCCAGCATTTT.

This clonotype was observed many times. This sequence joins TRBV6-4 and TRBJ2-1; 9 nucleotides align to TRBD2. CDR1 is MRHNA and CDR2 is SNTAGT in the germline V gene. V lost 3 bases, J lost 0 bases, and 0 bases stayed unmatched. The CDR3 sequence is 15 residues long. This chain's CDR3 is CASSEAGGSYNEQFF. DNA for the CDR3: TGTGCCAGCAGTGAAGCGGGGGGCTCCTACAATGAGCAGTTCTTC.

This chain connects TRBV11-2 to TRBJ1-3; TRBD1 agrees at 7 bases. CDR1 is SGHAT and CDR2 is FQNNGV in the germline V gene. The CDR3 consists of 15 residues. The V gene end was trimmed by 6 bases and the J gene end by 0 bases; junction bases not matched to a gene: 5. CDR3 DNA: TGTGCCAGCAGACGGGACAGCGGCTCTGGAAACACCATATATTTT. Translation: CASRRDSGSGNTIYF.

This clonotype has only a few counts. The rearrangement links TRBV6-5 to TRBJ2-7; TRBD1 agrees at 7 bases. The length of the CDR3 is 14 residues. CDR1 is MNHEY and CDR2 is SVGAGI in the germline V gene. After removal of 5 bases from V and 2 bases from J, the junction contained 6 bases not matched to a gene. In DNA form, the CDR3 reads TGTGCCAGCAGTCGACAGGGAAGTACCTACGAGCAGTACTTC. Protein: CASSRQGSTYEQYF.

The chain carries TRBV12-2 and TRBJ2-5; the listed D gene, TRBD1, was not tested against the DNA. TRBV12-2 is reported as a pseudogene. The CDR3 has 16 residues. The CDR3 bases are TGTGCAAGTCGCTTAGAAACGGGGGCCCACCAAGAGACCCAGTACTTC. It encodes CASRLETGAHQETQYF.

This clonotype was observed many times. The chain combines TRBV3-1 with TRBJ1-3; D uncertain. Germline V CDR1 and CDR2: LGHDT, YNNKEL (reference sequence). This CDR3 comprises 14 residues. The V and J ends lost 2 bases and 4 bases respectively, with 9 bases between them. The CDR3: CASSQQTAGNTIYF. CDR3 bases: TGTGCCAGCAGCCAACAGACCGCCGGAAACACCATATATTTT.

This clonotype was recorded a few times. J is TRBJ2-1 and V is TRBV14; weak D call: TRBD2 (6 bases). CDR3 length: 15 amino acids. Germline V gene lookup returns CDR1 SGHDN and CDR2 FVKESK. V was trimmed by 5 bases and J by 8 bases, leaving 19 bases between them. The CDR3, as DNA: TGTGCCAGCAGCTTAGACCTCGGAGGGCTTGATGAGCAGTTCTTC. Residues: CASSLDLGGLDEQFF.

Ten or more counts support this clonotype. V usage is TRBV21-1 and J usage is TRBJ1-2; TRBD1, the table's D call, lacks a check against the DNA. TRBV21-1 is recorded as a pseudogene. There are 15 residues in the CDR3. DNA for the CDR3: TGTGCCAGCAGCAAAGCATCCGGGGAACGGAATGGCTACACCTTC. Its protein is CASSKASGERNGYTF.